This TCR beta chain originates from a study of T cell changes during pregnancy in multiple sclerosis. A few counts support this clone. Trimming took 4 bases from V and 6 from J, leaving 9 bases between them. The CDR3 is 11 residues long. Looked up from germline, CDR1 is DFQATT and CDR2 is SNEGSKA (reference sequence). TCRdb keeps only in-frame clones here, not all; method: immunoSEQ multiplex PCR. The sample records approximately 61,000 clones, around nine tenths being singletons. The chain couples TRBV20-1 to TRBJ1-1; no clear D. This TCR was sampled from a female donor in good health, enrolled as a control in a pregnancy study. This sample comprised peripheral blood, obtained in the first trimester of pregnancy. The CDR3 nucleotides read TGCAGTGCTACCCGGGAACCTGAAGCTTTCTTT. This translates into CSATREPEAFF.